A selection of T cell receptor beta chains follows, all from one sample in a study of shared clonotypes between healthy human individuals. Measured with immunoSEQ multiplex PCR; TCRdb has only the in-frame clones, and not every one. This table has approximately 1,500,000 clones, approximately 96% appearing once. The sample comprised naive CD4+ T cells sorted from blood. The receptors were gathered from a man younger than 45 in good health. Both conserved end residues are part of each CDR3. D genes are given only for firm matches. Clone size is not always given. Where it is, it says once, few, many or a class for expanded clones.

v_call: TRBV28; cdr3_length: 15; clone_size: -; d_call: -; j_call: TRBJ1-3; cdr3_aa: CASSRTTASGNTIYF; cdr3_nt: TGTGCCAGCAGTCGTACGACAGCCTCTGGAAACACCATATATTTT
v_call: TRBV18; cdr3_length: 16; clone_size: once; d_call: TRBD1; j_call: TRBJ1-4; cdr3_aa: CASSGQGARTNEKLFF; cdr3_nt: TGTGCCAGCTCAGGACAGGGGGCGAGGACTAATGAAAAACTGTTTTTT
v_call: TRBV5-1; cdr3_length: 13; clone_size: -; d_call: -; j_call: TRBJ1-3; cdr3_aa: CASSNGQGNTIYF; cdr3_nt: TGCGCCAGCAGCAATGGACAGGGAAACACCATATATTTT
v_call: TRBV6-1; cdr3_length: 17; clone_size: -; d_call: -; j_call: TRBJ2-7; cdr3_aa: CASSEAPVRAGSYEQYF; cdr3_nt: TGTGCCAGCAGTGAAGCGCCGGTCAGGGCGGGCTCCTACGAGCAGTACTTC
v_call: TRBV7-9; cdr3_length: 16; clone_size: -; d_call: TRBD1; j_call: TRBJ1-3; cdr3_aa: CASSLNTQGAGNTIYF; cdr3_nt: TGTGCCAGCAGCTTAAACACGCAGGGGGCTGGAAACACCATATATTTT
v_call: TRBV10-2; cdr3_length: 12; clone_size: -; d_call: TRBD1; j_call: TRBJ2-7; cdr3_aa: CATRRQGGEQYF; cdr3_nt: TGCGCCACCAGACGACAGGGTGGCGAGCAGTACTTC
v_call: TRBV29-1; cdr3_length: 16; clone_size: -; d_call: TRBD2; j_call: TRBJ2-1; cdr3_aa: CSVERLAASSYNEQFF; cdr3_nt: TGCAGCGTTGAGAGGCTAGCGGCCAGCTCCTACAATGAGCAGTTCTTC
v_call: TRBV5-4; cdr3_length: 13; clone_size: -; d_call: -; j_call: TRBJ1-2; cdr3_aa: CASSFQGRNGYTF; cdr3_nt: TGTGCCAGCAGCTTTCAGGGGCGGAATGGCTACACCTTC
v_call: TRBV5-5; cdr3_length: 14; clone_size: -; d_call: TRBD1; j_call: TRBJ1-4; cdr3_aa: CASSPGQNIEKLFF; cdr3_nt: TGTGCCAGCAGTCCGGGACAGAATATTGAAAAACTGTTTTTT
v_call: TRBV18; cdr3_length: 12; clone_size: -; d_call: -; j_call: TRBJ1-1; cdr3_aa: CASSQGYTEAFF; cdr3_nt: TGTGCCAGCTCACAAGGGTACACTGAAGCTTTCTTT
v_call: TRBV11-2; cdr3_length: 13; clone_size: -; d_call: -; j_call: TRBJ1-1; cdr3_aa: CASSVGLNTEAFF; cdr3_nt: TGTGCCAGCAGCGTCGGCCTGAACACTGAAGCTTTCTTT
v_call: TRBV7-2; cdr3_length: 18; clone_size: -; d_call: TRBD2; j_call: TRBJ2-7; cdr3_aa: CASSLGFRASGRVREQYF; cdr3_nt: TGTGCCAGCAGCTTAGGCTTTAGGGCTAGCGGGAGAGTTCGGGAGCAGTACTTC
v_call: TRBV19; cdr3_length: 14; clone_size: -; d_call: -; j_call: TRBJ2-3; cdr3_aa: CASRQDPSTDTQYF; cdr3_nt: TGTGCCAGTAGGCAGGACCCAAGCACGGATACGCAGTATTTT
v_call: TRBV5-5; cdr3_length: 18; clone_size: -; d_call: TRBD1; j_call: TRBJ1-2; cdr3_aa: CASIGGVAGGSEAYGYTF; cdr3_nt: TGTGCCAGCATCGGTGGGGTGGCAGGGGGCTCCGAGGCCTATGGCTACACCTTC
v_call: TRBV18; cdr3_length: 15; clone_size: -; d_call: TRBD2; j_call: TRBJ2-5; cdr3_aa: CASSPGTRLAETQYF; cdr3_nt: TGTGCCAGCTCACCAGGGACTAGGCTGGCAGAGACCCAGTACTTC
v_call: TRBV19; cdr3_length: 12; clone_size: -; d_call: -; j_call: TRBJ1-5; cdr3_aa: CASSIDRQPQHF; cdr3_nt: TGTGCCAGTAGTATAGATCGCCAGCCCCAGCATTTT
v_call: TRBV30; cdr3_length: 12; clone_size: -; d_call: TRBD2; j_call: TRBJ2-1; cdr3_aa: CAWSLARETQFF; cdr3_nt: TGTGCCTGGAGTCTTGCGCGGGAGACGCAGTTCTTC
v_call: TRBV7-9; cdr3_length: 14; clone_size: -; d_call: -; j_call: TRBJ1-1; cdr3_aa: CASSLGDLNTEAFF; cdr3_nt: TGTGCCAGCAGCTTAGGGGATCTCAACACTGAAGCTTTCTTT
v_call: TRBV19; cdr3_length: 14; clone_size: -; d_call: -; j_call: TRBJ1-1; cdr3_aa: CASSISRENTEAFF; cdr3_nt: TGTGCCAGTAGTATATCCAGGGAGAACACTGAAGCTTTCTTT
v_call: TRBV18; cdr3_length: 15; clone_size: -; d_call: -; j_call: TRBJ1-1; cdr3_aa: CASSPYWSDNTEAFF; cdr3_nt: TGTGCCAGCTCACCATATTGGTCAGATAACACTGAAGCTTTCTTT
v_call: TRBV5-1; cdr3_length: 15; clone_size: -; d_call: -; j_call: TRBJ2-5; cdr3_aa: CASSLGSGREETQYF; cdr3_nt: TGCGCCAGCAGCCTGGGGAGTGGTAGGGAGGAGACCCAGTACTTC
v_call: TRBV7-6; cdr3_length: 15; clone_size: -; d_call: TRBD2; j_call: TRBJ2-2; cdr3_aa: CASSLGSGDLGELFF; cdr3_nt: TGTGCCAGCAGCTTAGGGAGCGGGGATTTGGGGGAGCTGTTTTTT
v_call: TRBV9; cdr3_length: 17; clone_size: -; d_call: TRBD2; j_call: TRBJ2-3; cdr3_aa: CASSVRLAGTQGDTQYF; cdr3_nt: TGTGCCAGCAGCGTTCGGCTAGCGGGAACCCAGGGAGATACGCAGTATTTT
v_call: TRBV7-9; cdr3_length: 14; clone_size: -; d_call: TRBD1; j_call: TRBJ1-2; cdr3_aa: CASSKGQSNYGYTF; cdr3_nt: TGTGCCAGCAGCAAGGGACAGAGTAACTATGGCTACACCTTC
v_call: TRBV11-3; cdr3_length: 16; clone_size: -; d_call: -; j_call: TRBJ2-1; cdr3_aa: CASSPGTLYSYNEQFF; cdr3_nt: TGTGCCAGCAGCCCGGGGACTCTTTACTCCTACAATGAGCAGTTCTTC
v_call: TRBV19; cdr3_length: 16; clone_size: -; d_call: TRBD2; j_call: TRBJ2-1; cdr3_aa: CASSRTRGRDYNEQFF; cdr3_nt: TGTGCCAGTAGTAGGACCCGCGGGAGGGACTACAATGAGCAGTTCTTC
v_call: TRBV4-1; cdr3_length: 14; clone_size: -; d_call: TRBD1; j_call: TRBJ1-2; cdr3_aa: CASSQGTGSAGYTF; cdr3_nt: TGCGCCAGCAGCCAAGGGACAGGGTCAGCGGGCTACACCTTC
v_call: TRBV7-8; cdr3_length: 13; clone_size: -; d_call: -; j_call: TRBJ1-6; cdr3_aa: CASSLGGDSPLHF; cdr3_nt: TGTGCCAGCAGCTTAGGCGGAGATTCACCCCTCCACTTT
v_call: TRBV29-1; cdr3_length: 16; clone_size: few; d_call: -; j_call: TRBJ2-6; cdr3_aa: CSVHRGGDYGANVLTF; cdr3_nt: TGCAGCGTACACAGGGGTGGGGACTATGGGGCCAACGTCCTGACTTTC
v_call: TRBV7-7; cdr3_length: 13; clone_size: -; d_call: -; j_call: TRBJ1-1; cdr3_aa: CASSPQTVTEAFF; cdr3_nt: TGTGCTAGCAGCCCACAGACAGTTACTGAAGCTTTCTTT
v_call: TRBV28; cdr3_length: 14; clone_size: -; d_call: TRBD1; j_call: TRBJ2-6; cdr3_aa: CATNRGGGANVLTF; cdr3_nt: TGTGCCACCAACAGGGGCGGTGGGGCCAACGTCCTGACTTTC
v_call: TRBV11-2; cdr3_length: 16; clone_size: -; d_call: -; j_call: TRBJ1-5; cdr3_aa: CASSRDGVQWGQPQHF; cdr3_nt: TGTGCCAGCAGCCGGGACGGAGTTCAATGGGGTCAGCCCCAGCATTTT
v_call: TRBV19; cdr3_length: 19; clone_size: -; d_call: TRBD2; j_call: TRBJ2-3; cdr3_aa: CASSIPLGLAGDSTDTQYF; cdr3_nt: TGTGCCAGTAGTATCCCTCTCGGACTAGCGGGTGATAGCACAGATACGCAGTATTTT
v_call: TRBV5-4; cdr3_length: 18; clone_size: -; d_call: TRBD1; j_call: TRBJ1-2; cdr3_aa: CASSSAMWGGQGRYGYTF; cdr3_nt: TGTGCCAGCAGCTCAGCAATGTGGGGTGGACAGGGCCGGTATGGCTACACCTTC
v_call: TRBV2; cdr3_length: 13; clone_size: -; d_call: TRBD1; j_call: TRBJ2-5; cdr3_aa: CASVDRGEETQYF; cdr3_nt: TGTGCCAGCGTCGACAGGGGTGAAGAGACCCAGTACTTC
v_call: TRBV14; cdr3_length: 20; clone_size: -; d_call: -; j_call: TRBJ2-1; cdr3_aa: CASSQEYWAGRPTYYNEQFF; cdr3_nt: TGTGCCAGCAGCCAAGAATATTGGGCGGGAAGACCGACCTACTACAATGAGCAGTTCTTC
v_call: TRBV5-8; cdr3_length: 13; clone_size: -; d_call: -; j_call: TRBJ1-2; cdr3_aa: CASSFRTPSGYTF; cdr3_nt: TGTGCCAGCAGTTTCCGGACGCCTTCTGGCTACACCTTC
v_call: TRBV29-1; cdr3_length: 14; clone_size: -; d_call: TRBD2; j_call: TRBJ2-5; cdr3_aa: CSVDKAGEWETQYF; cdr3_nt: TGCAGCGTTGATAAAGCGGGAGAGTGGGAGACCCAGTACTTC
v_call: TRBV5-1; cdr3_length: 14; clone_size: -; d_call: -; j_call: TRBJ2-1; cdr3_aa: CASRESPSYNEQFF; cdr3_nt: TGCGCCAGCAGAGAATCGCCCTCCTACAATGAGCAGTTCTTC
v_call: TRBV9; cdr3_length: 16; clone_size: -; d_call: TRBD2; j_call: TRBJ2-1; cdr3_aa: CASSPRTSGSRDEQFF; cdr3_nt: TGTGCCAGCAGCCCCCGGACTAGCGGGAGCAGAGATGAGCAGTTCTTC
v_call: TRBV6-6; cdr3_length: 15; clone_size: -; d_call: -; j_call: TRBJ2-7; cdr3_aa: CASSNPSGQSYEQYF; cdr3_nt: TGTGCCAGCAGCAACCCCAGCGGACAGTCCTACGAGCAGTACTTC
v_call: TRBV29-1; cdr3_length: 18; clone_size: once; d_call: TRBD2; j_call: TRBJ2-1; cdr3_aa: CSVEEPGLAANLHVEQFF; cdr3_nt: TGCAGCGTTGAAGAACCGGGACTAGCGGCAAACCTCCATGTGGAGCAGTTCTTC
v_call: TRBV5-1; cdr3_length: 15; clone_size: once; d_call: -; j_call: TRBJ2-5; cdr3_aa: CASSQPRGSLETQYF; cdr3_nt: TGCGCCAGCAGCCAACCGCGGGGTTCCTTAGAGACCCAGTACTTC
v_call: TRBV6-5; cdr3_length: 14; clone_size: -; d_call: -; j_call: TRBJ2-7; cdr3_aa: CASSYSTSIHEQYF; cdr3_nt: TGTGCCAGCAGTTACTCTACTAGTATCCACGAGCAGTACTTC
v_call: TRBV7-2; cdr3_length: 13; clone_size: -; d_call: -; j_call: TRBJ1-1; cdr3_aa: CASTKIVGTEAFF; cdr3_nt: TGTGCCAGCACCAAAATCGTTGGCACTGAAGCTTTCTTT
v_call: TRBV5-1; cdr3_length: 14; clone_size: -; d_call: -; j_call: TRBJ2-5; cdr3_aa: CASSLVELAETQYF; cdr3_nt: TGCGCCAGCAGCTTGGTAGAACTAGCAGAGACCCAGTACTTC
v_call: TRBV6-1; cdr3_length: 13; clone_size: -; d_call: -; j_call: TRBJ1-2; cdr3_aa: CASSETGVDGYTF; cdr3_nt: TGTGCCAGCAGTGAAACCGGGGTTGATGGCTACACCTTC
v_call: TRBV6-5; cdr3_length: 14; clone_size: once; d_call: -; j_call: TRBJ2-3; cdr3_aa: CASSYSIGTDTQYF; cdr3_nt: TGTGCCAGCAGTTACTCGATCGGCACAGATACGCAGTATTTT
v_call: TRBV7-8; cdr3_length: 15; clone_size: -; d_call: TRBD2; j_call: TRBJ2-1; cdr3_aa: CASSALAGGSGEQFF; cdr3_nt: TGTGCCAGCAGCGCCCTAGCGGGAGGCTCAGGTGAGCAGTTCTTC